This TCR beta chain is from a study of cytomegalovirus exposure and HLA in healthy donors (dated by TCRdb to about 2017). With respect to the entire study: An earlier analysis of some 600 of the donors reported around 280 Gb of sequence data and around 100 million unique TCR beta sequences obtained from some 200 million T cells. An early release that covered some 630 HLA-typed donors contained 250 to 350 gigabases of sequencing data and 85 million to 100 million unique TCR sequences. Of the 350 to 400 genotyped donors, 65% to 90% fell in the genetic ancestry cluster associated with self-reported Caucasian donors. The study aimed to test whether signatures of past pathogen exposure could be identified by cataloging public T cell receptors. The study used immunosequencing to profile the T cell repertoires of around 600 subjects and linked those repertoires to cytomegalovirus serostatus. In addition to the first cohort of roughly 670 subjects, a separate validation cohort of 130 or so different subjects was used. To predict cytomegalovirus infection status, the study brought together high-throughput TCR immunosequencing, statistical association of individual TCRs with disease status, and machine learning. To study patterns of TCR occurrence, a later analysis re-analyzed previously published TCR beta repertoires from just over 650 donors and added high-resolution HLA genotyping. Rather than using new phenotypic data, the later analysis identified candidate immune exposures from TCR beta sequences and from how often those sequences occurred across donors. To decide whether each TCR beta V gene segment behaved as functional or pseudogenic, an earlier analysis of several hundred of the donors relied on high-throughput TCR beta sequencing. Donor age, sex, ethnicity and CMV serostatus were compiled together with the repertoire data. In a later genetic analysis, genome-wide SNP genotypes for about 55% of the roughly 700 donors were used, and that subset was treated as a discovery cohort. Every repertoire in the discovery cohort had been generated on one and the same sequencing platform. Class I and class II HLA loci were covered by the typing at four-digit resolution. The number of typed donors differed by locus: roughly 629-640 for A, B, C, DRB1 and DQB1; roughly 510 for DQA1; approximately 600 for DPA1; and some 450 for DPB1. Roughly five DR-DQ haplotypes were handled as single units for association and clustering, since linkage in the cohort was strong. Among some 400 genotyped donors of the cohort, an average of approximately 240,000 unique TCR beta nucleotide sequences were sequenced per donor, 15% to 20% of them non-productive.

This clone was recorded once. Its antigen target is currently unknown. No much larger clone is present one base from it, and per-base qualities are unavailable. The library was generated by the immunoSEQ multiplex PCR assay. For the multiplex PCR, a mixture combining 60 forward primers for TCR Vbeta segments and 13 reverse primers for TCR Jbeta segments was used. The CDR3 region of rearranged TCR beta genes was amplified from genomic DNA by a multiplex PCR assay. On the Illumina HiSeq System, the amplified TCR beta libraries were sequenced as 87-base-pair reads. The original pipeline was this. A later analysis counted 75 million to 100 million unique TCR beta chains across the 670 or so repertoires, and approximately 11 million of these chains were shared by at least two donors. To remove PCR and sequencing errors, raw reads were error-corrected and collapsed into unique sequences using a nearest-neighbor algorithm that merged closely related sequences. V, D and J gene segments were assigned by aligning CDR3 sequences to IMGT reference sequences. For a sequence to be retained, at least a six-nucleotide match to both a V gene segment and a J gene segment was required. Rearrangements were classified as productive when the CDR3 lacked stop codons and remained in frame with V and J, and all other rearrangements were classified as non-productive. CDR3 was defined according to IMGT convention as the region running from the second conserved V-encoded cysteine to the conserved J-encoded phenylalanine. Sequences without an unambiguous match to a single V gene segment were excluded from the earlier analysis of about 630 of the donors. An earlier analysis of fewer than 650 of the donors classified V segments as functional when productive rearrangements were above 56.7% and as segregating when the standard deviation between donors was above 5%. A statistical classification framework was developed to diagnose cytomegalovirus status using the catalog of TCR beta chain sequences. In a later analysis, TCR nucleotide sequences were compared against IMGT/GENE-DB human TR gene sequences so that V and J genes could be assigned. A later analysis assigned CDR3 sequences and most-parsimonious VDJ recombination scenarios with the TCRdist pipeline. In a later analysis, each TCR beta chain was defined by its CDR3 amino acid sequence together with its V-gene family, and reads without a unique V-gene family were excluded. To address suspected cross-contamination and a sequencing artifact, a later analysis removed approximately 600 highly shared, low-generation-probability nucleotide sequences. A later analysis calculated a clonal expansion index for each public chain from normalized within-repertoire ranks of inferred template counts. A later analysis computed generation probabilities with a VDJ recombination model fitted to out-of-frame rearrangements, and checked the results against IGoR. Hypergeometric tests were used in a later analysis to score TCR-TCR, TCR-HLA and TCR-CMV co-occurrence, with a repertoire-size bias correction applied to the TCR pairs. False discovery rates were estimated in a later analysis by permuting HLA or CMV assignments 20 times. In a later analysis, co-occurring TCRs were grouped using DBSCAN, and TCRdist sequence similarity was added for clustering within HLA-allele-positive subsets. For co-occurrence clustering, repertoires with fewer than 30,000 or more than 120,000 public chains were excluded, along with 5 or 6 repertoires with anomalous nucleotide sharing. Held by TCRdb, this immuneACCESS table contains in-frame sequences only and omits some clones. Under half of the omission traces to an unresolved V gene where checked; the cause of the rest is unknown. V and J calls and clone size are given by that table; D and trimming were obtained from the DNA. This sample lists around 50,000 clones; around 81% were detected once. Clones ranked in the top ten supply 8.1% of the sample.

The cohort consisted of some 670 healthy bone marrow donors. Cohort members were all nominally healthy when sampled, although unrecorded immune exposures were likely present. The donor was CMV seropositive and belonged to the group of 250 to 350 seropositive cohort members. Every donor gave a peripheral blood sample, and the peripheral blood mononuclear cells from that sample were used for TCR beta sequencing. The Qiagen DNeasy Blood Extraction Kit was used to extract genomic DNA from the blood cell samples. Results the study describes overall, beyond this receptor: A further reported finding was that TCR beta sequences accurately predicted the HLA-A and HLA-B alleles for most subjects in the first cohort. Cytomegalovirus status was reported to be diagnosed by the classifier with high specificity and sensitivity in both the original and validation cohorts. In an earlier analysis of some 640 of the donors, most TCR beta V segments were observed in productive rearrangements about 87% or about 30% of the time, broadly matching IMGT annotations. A later analysis associated about 16,000 TCR beta sequences with specific HLA alleles at a false discovery rate of 0.05. In a later analysis, most CMV-associated TCR beta chains were found to appear HLA-restricted, with HLA associations seemingly driven largely by CMV exposure. Because counts were too low, roughly 17 rarely observed V segments, including chromosome 9 orphons, were left out of the earlier analysis of some 600 of the donors. In a later analysis, TCR association rates were found to vary across HLA loci, with the most associated TCRs seen for DRB1 alleles and the fewest for HLA-C alleles. In this cohort, only TCR beta chains were sequenced, and detectable features were limited by the absence of alpha or paired-chain data. According to the authors, the approach could potentially be generalized to other disease states and immunological phenotypes. When HLA alleles, especially DR and DQ, strongly co-occurred, attributing TCR associations to individual alleles was difficult. In a later analysis, HLA-associated TCR beta chains were found to be more clonally expanded and to have lower generation probabilities than equally common non-associated chains. A group of highly shared sequence variants was considered likely to be a technical artifact of the sequencing pipeline. Presence/absence analyses assumed roughly uniform sequencing depth across donors, an assumption that may not hold. The only immune exposure information available for the cohort was CMV serostatus. Because HLA typing was unavailable for some donors at each locus, only the typed subset was used in association tests. Most TCR sequences were observed very rarely across donors, whereas some public TCRs were present in many individuals. Correlated functional status among segregating V segments might reflect linkage disequilibrium, but an unknown experimental factor could not be ruled out. A later analysis reported that several top co-occurrence clusters appeared linked to parvovirus B19, influenza, CMV and Epstein-Barr virus. Three of the identified cytomegalovirus-associated TCR beta chains were confirmed in vitro to be specific for cytomegalovirus antigens. In a later genetic analysis, fewer N-insertions in productive TCRs were reported among donors in an Asian-associated ancestry cluster than the approximately 670-donor mean. V-gene and J-gene trimming of TCR beta chains was associated with a missense DCLRE1C variant in a later genetic analysis, and the association was replicated in an independent cohort. The study gave a list of 150 to 200 TCR beta chains associated with cytomegalovirus. Because the 87-base-pair reads could not distinguish some IMGT-functional V segments, including TRBV6-2 and TRBV6-3, those segments were excluded.

From a lookup of the germline V gene, CDR1 and CDR2 are KGHSH and LQKENI. The CDR3 numbers 16 residues from cysteine through phenylalanine. Only the CDR3 DNA stays, 48 bases, in frame from base 1. Trimmed from V: 6 bases; trimmed from J: 7 bases; junction bases lacking a gene match: 12. The specimen was PBMCs. The source is a man younger than 45 in good health and CMV-seropositive. In this chain, TRBV18 is recombined with TRBJ2-2, with 9 bases in between that match TRBD2. The DNA sequence is given as TGTGCCAGCTCTACGAAAAGCGGGGGGCGTGTCGGGGAGCTGTTTTTT. It translates as CASSTKSGGRVGELFF.